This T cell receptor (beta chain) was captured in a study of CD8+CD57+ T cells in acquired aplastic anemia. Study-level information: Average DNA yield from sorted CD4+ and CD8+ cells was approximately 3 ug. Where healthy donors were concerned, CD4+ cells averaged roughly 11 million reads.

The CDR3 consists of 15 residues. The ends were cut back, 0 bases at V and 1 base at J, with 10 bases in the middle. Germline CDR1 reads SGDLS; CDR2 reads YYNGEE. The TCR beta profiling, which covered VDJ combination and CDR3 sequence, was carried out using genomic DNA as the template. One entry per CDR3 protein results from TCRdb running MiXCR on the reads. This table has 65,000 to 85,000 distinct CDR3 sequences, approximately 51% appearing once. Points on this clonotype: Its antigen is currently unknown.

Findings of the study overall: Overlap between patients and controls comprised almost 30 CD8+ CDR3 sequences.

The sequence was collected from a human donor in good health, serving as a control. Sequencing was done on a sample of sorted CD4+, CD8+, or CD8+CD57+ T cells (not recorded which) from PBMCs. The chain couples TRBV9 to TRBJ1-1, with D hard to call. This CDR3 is CASSVGSLGNTEAFF. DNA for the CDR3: TGTGCCAGCAGCGTAGGTAGCCTAGGGAACACTGAAGCTTTCTTT.